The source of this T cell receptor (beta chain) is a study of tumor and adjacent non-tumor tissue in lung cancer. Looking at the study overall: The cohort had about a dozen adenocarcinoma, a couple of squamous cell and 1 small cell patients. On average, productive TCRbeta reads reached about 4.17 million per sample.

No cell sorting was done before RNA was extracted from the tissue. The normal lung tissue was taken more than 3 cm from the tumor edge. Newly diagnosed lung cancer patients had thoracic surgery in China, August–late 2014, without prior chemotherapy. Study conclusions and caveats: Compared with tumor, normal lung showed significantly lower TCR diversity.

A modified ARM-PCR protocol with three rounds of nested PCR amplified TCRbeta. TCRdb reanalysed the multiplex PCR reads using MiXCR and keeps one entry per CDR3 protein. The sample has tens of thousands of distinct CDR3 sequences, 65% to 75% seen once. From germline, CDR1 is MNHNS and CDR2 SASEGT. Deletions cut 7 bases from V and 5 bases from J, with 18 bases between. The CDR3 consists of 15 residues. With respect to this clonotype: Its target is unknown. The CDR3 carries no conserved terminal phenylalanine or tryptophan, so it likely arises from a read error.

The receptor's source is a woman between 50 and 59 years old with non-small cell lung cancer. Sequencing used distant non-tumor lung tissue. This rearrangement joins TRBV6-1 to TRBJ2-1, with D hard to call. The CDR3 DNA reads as TGTGCCAGCAAGCTACATGGTGTTCGGAACAATGAGCAGTTCCTC. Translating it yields CASKLHGVRNNEQFL.